A selection of T cell receptor beta chains follows, all from one sample in a study of blood T cell repertoires in COVID-19. Some clones are missing from TCRdb's copy, which holds only in-frame ones; the method was immunoSEQ multiplex PCR. This sample carries a few hundred thousand clones, about 85% of them seen once, and the ten largest clones take approximately 5%. Material: PBMCs or T cells enriched from blood (not recorded which). The receptors here all came from a woman aged 25 to 45 who had recovered from COVID-19. Both conserved end residues are trimmed from each CDR3. Each record gives: V gene, J gene, CDR3 length, D gene, CDR3 protein. The D gene is left open where the match is weak.

v_gene: TRBV5-1
j_gene: TRBJ2-7
len: 12
d_gene: TRBD1
CDR3aa: ASSTDRGDDEQY

v_gene: TRBV5-6
j_gene: TRBJ1-1
len: 11
d_gene: TRBD1
CDR3aa: ASSLVQGADAF

v_gene: TRBV7-6
j_gene: TRBJ2-1
len: 11
d_gene: NA
CDR3aa: ASSFQDSDEQF

v_gene: TRBV2
j_gene: TRBJ1-2
len: 12
d_gene: NA
CDR3aa: ASSEADGNYGYT

v_gene: TRBV5-6
j_gene: TRBJ1-2
len: 12
d_gene: TRBD1
CDR3aa: ASSLGTVNYGYT

v_gene: TRBV9
j_gene: TRBJ1-6
len: 13
d_gene: NA
CDR3aa: ASSPAGSYNSPLH

v_gene: TRBV7-7
j_gene: TRBJ2-2
len: 13
d_gene: TRBD1
CDR3aa: ASSQDRGITGELF

v_gene: TRBV9
j_gene: TRBJ2-3
len: 13
d_gene: NA
CDR3aa: ASSVDGRGPDTQY

v_gene: TRBV7-2
j_gene: TRBJ1-1
len: 13
d_gene: NA
CDR3aa: ASSKSGVRSPEAF

v_gene: TRBV7-3
j_gene: TRBJ2-5
len: 16
d_gene: TRBD2
CDR3aa: ASSLTRLAGNPGETQY

v_gene: TRBV5-1
j_gene: TRBJ1-2
len: 11
d_gene: NA
CDR3aa: ASSLSGDYGYT

v_gene: TRBV6-6
j_gene: TRBJ2-4
len: 11
d_gene: NA
CDR3aa: ASGGRVKNIQY

v_gene: TRBV7-8
j_gene: TRBJ1-1
len: 13
d_gene: NA
CDR3aa: ASSPAGWAGTEAF

v_gene: TRBV5-4
j_gene: TRBJ1-1
len: 15
d_gene: TRBD1
CDR3aa: ASSTDRASEGNTEAF

v_gene: TRBV6-5
j_gene: TRBJ1-1
len: 12
d_gene: NA
CDR3aa: ASTPRAETTEAF

v_gene: TRBV11-1
j_gene: TRBJ2-5
len: 13
d_gene: TRBD2
CDR3aa: ASSSPSGGRETQY

v_gene: TRBV5-8
j_gene: TRBJ2-7
len: 12
d_gene: NA
CDR3aa: ASRTVTVSYEQY

v_gene: TRBV9
j_gene: TRBJ1-1
len: 12
d_gene: TRBD1
CDR3aa: ASSVEGGYTEAF

v_gene: TRBV7-9
j_gene: TRBJ1-1
len: 9
d_gene: NA
CDR3aa: ASSPGAEAF